Listed below are T cell receptor beta chains from one sample, sequenced in a study of CD8+CD57+ T cells in acquired aplastic anemia. In TCRdb, the reads were re-called with MiXCR into one record per CDR3 protein. Of about 160,000 distinct CDR3 sequences listed, about 48% are singletons. The sample consisted of sorted CD4+, CD8+, or CD8+CD57+ T cells (not recorded which) from PBMCs. The receptors originated from a human donor with aplastic anemia. The CDR3 runs from the conserved cysteine through the conserved F or W. A D gene is named only where the DNA matches it firmly. For some rows the clone size is stated as once, few or many, or as a class when expanded; others skip it.

V	size	J	D	CDR3	DNA
TRBV24-1	.	TRBJ2-7	.	CATSEVGGSPEQYF	TGTGCCACCAGTGAGGTAGGGGGTTCCCCTGAGCAGTACTTC
TRBV6-4	many	TRBJ2-6	.	CASSEGAGANVLTF	TGTGCCAGCAGTGAGGGGGCTGGGGCCAACGTCCTGACTTTC
TRBV7-8	.	TRBJ1-3	.	CASSFKGGNTIYF	TGTGCCAGCAGCTTCAAGGGAGGAAACACCATATATTTT
TRBV4-1	many	TRBJ2-5	.	CASSQDRGGEETQYF	TGCGCCAGCAGCCAAGATCGAGGTGGGGAAGAGACCCAGTACTTC
TRBV2	.	TRBJ2-5	TRBD1	CASSTDRGIFETQYF	TGTGCCAGCAGTACTGACAGGGGAATATTCGAGACCCAGTACTTC
TRBV7-2	once	TRBJ1-1	.	CASSGYKNTEAFF	TGTGCCAGCAGCGGATACAAGAACACTGAAGCTTTCTTT
TRBV6-2/TRBV6-3	many	TRBJ1-2	.	CASSYVVEGGGYTF	TGTGCCAGCAGTTACGTGGTAGAGGGTGGTGGCTACACCTTC
TRBV6-1	few	TRBJ1-2	TRBD1	CASRLYSGQGGYGYTF	TGTGCCAGCAGACTCTACTCTGGACAGGGAGGCTATGGCTACACCTTC
TRBV19	.	TRBJ2-2	.	CASSIQTPGELFF	TGTGCCAGTAGTATACAAACGCCCGGGGAGCTGTTTTTT
TRBV20-1	.	TRBJ1-6	TRBD1	CSARDPGGTNYNSPLHF	TGCAGTGCTAGAGATCCAGGGGGGACCAACTATAATTCACCCCTCCACTTT
TRBV30	.	TRBJ2-1	.	CAWSGPVRYNEQFF	TGTGCCTGGAGTGGCCCTGTTCGGTACAATGAGCAGTTCTTC
TRBV5-1	.	TRBJ2-7	.	CASSLALGQSYEQYF	TGCGCCAGCAGCTTGGCCCTTGGACAGTCCTACGAGCAGTACTTC
TRBV7-9	once	TRBJ2-7	.	CASSHELHIYEQYF	TGTGCCAGCAGCCATGAACTACATATCTACGAGCAGTACTTC
TRBV2	few	TRBJ2-3	.	CASSGRADTQYF	TGTGCCTCCTCGGGCAGGGCAGATACGCAGTATTTT
TRBV5-6	.	TRBJ1-2	.	CASSGRGLNYYGYTF	TGTGCCAGCAGCGGGAGAGGGCTCAATTACTATGGCTACACCTTC
TRBV19	many	TRBJ1-2	.	CASSIPPGELSGYTF	TGTGCCAGTAGTATTCCCCCAGGGGAGCTTAGTGGCTACACCTTC
TRBV20-1	once	TRBJ2-5	.	CSAPEGRDQETQYF	TGCAGTGCCCCCGAAGGGCGGGACCAAGAGACCCAGTACTTC
TRBV7-9	.	TRBJ2-7	.	CASSDRDGISYEQYF	TGTGCCAGCAGCGACCGGGACGGCATCTCCTACGAGCAGTACTTC
TRBV24-1	.	TRBJ2-3	.	CATSDRRKETTDTQYF	TGTGCCACCAGTGACAGACGGAAGGAAACTACAGATACGCAGTATTTT
TRBV30	few	TRBJ2-2	.	CAWSEQGWELFF	TGTGCCTGGAGCGAACAGGGATGGGAGCTGTTTTTT
TRBV7-2	.	TRBJ2-7	.	CASSLAGTASCEQYF	TGTGCCAGCAGCTTAGCAGGGACGGCCTCCTGCGAGCAGTACTTC
TRBV12-3/TRBV12-4	many	TRBJ1-5	.	CASSSQGSNSNQPQHF	TGTGCCAGCAGTTCGCAGGGTTCCAATAGCAATCAGCCCCAGCATTTT
TRBV7-2	.	TRBJ2-7	.	CASSFSIYEQYF	TGTGCCAGCAGCTTTTCCATCTACGAGCAGTACTTC
TRBV11-2	few	TRBJ1-3	.	CASSLRVAGDGNTIYF	TGTGCCAGCAGCTTAAGGGTGGCAGGGGATGGAAACACCATATATTTT
TRBV12-3/TRBV12-4	.	TRBJ2-7	TRBD1	CASSGTGGAWEQYF	TGTGCCAGCAGTGGAACAGGGGGCGCGTGGGAGCAGTACTTC
TRBV20-1	.	TRBJ2-7	TRBD2	CSAALAGGPYEQYF	TGCAGTGCTGCCCTAGCGGGGGGGCCATACGAGCAGTACTTC
TRBV7-2	few	TRBJ1-1	.	CASSFLQAFF	TGTGCCAGCAGCTTTTTACAAGCTTTCTTT
TRBV29-1	.	TRBJ1-1	.	CSVERTVNTEAFF	TGCAGCGTTGAACGGACAGTGAACACTGAAGCTTTCTTT
TRBV2	.	TRBJ1-1	TRBD1	CASSAGTETEAFF	TGTGCCAGCAGTGCCGGGACAGAGACTGAAGCTTTCTTT
TRBV29-1	.	TRBJ2-1	TRBD2	CSSSTSRSNEQFF	TGCAGCTCCTCGACTAGCCGTTCCAATGAGCAGTTCTTC
TRBV2	few	TRBJ1-2	.	CASSYGGSNYGYTF	TGTGCCAGCAGTTACGGTGGCAGTAACTATGGCTACACCTTC
TRBV5-8	many	TRBJ2-7	.	CASTLVPGGPYEQYF	TGTGCCAGCACTCTCGTCCCAGGCGGACCGTACGAGCAGTACTTC
TRBV25-1	once	TRBJ1-2	.	CATLGSGSAGDYGYTF	TGTGCCACCCTGGGGAGCGGCTCCGCGGGAGACTATGGCTACACCTTC
TRBV5-6	many	TRBJ1-2	TRBD1	CASSLWGQGKYGYTF	TGTGCCAGCAGCTTGTGGGGACAGGGAAAGTATGGCTACACCTTC
TRBV30	.	TRBJ1-1	.	CAWTPWGIAEAFF	TGTGCCTGGACTCCCTGGGGGATCGCTGAAGCTTTCTTT
TRBV27	.	TRBJ2-3	TRBD2	CASTPLRVAGITDTQYF	TGTGCCAGCACCCCCCTGAGGGTAGCGGGGATCACAGATACGCAGTATTTT
TRBV6-4	.	TRBJ2-3	.	CASSEGQGSTDTQYF	TGTGCCAGCAGTGAGGGGCAGGGTAGCACAGATACGCAGTATTTT
TRBV11-3	many	TRBJ2-6	.	CASSLGGANVLTF	TGTGCCAGCAGCTTAGGGGGGGCCAACGTCCTGACTTTC
TRBV19	.	TRBJ1-4	.	CASSIGGTNEKLFF	TGTGCCAGTAGTATAGGGGGAACTAATGAAAAACTGTTTTTT
TRBV3-1	.	TRBJ2-2	.	CASSQVGGRRIGELFF	TGTGCCAGCAGCCAAGTCGGCGGACGCCGGATCGGGGAGCTGTTTTTT
TRBV19	few	TRBJ1-5	.	CASSETVNQPQHF	TGTGCCAGTAGTGAGACAGTCAATCAGCCCCAGCATTTT
TRBV20-1	.	TRBJ1-5	TRBD1	CSAAHPGTGVGQPQHF	TGCAGTGCTGCTCATCCCGGGACAGGGGTCGGTCAGCCCCAGCATTTT
TRBV19	.	TRBJ1-4	.	CASSISWQTKLFF	TGTGCCAGTAGTATATCGTGGCAGACAAAACTGTTTTTT
TRBV7-2	many	TRBJ1-5	.	CASSLWEDQPQHF	TGTGCCAGCAGCTTATGGGAGGATCAGCCCCAGCATTTT
TRBV5-5	.	TRBJ2-7	TRBD1	CASSWAGTAVVYEQYF	TGTGCCAGCAGCTGGGCCGGGACAGCGGTGGTGTACGAGCAGTACTTC
TRBV6-1	.	TRBJ1-4	TRBD1	CASNPGGSNEKLFF	TGTGCCAGCAACCCAGGGGGCTCTAATGAAAAACTGTTTTTT